Included here is one T cell receptor beta chain sequence, with context. Possible read error: a much larger clone is one base away. The data originate from a study of molecular identifiers for immune sequencing clone quantification. On the study more broadly: In the replicates, RNA derived from about 19,000 or 110,000 naive CD8 cells was divided into five parts, and four were sequenced.

Trimming stripped 3 bases from V and 0 bases from J, with 15 bases between. CDR3 length: 16 amino acids. Germline assignment: CDR1 SGHDT and CDR2 YYEEEE. TCRdb reprocessed the PCR reads via MiXCR and lists one record per CDR3 protein. This repertoire shows about 65,000 distinct CDR3 sequences, about a fifth found once; its top ten account for about 1.6%. The chain employs TRBV5-6 and TRBJ2-5; D is possibly TRBD1 (6 bases). Material for sequencing was naive CD8+ T cells from blood, with Jurkat cell RNA spiked in. Subset described: FACS-sorted CD8+CD4-CCR7+CD45RA+ naive T cells. The TCR originated in a human donor in good health. Some libraries in this study had Jurkat cell RNA spiked in. The CDR3 spells CASSWGLLLDQETQYF. The CDR3 DNA follows: TGTGCCAGCAGCTGGGGGCTCTTACTGGACCAAGAGACCCAGTACTTC.